Shown below are 25 T cell receptor beta chains from a single sample sequenced in a study of blood T cell repertoires in COVID-19. Some clones are missing from TCRdb's copy, which holds only in-frame ones; the method was immunoSEQ multiplex PCR. Found here are approximately 310,000 clones, 75% to 90% of them singletons; the top ten hold under 2%. Sequencing input: PBMCs or T cells enriched from blood (not recorded which). These receptors all stem from a woman in her twenties or thirties who had been exposed to COVID-19.

This chain uses TRBV9 with TRBJ2-3; D not resolved. Trimming removed 4 bases from V and 0 bases from J, with 6 bases in between. CDR1 is SGDLS and CDR2 is YYNGEE in the germline V gene. CDR3 length: 13 residues. CDR3 loop: CASSSYSTDTQYF. The CDR3 bases are TGTGCCAGCAGCTCCTACAGCACAGATACGCAGTATTTT.

The genes are TRBV18 and TRBJ2-7; 9 bases line up with TRBD1. The germline CDR1 and CDR2 sequences are KGHSH and LQKENI. This CDR3 has 15 residues. The ends lost 4 bases at V and 2 bases at J; junction bases unmatched: 6. CDR3 amino acids: CASSLLGTGTYEQYF. The CDR3 DNA sequence: TGTGCCAGCTCACTCCTCGGGACAGGGACCTACGAGCAGTACTTC.

The chain combines TRBV4-3 with TRBJ1-4, with 9 bases fitting TRBD1. Losses at the gene ends were 1 base for V and 6 bases for J; bases not matched to a gene: 0. The CDR3 runs to 14 residues. Germline lookup yields CDR1 LGHNA and CDR2 YSLEER. The CDR3 sequence: CASSQGTGDEKLFF. CDR3 bases: TGCGCCAGCAGCCAAGGGACAGGGGATGAAAAACTGTTTTTT.

Written as DNA, the CDR3 is TGCAGTGTCCAGGGATACACTGAAGCTTTCTTT. This codes for CSVQGYTEAFF. J is TRBJ1-1 and V is TRBV20-1; a possible D gene is TRBD1 (5 bases). Germline CDR1 DFQATT, CDR2 SNEGSKA (reference sequence). The CDR3 has 11 amino acids. Deletions cut 7 bases from V and 3 bases from J, with 9 bases between.

CDR3 amino acids: CASSDQGGYQPQHF. CDR3 nucleotide sequence: TGTGCCAGCAGTGACCAGGGGGGATATCAGCCCCAGCATTTT. This chain uses TRBV6-1 with TRBJ1-5, with 7 nucleotides matching TRBD1. Germline assignment: CDR1 MNHNS and CDR2 SASEGT. CDR3 length: 14 amino acids. After removal of 3 bases from V and 5 bases from J, the junction contained 4 bases not matched to a gene.

The chain employs TRBV28 and TRBJ2-7, with D perhaps TRBD2 (5 bases). Trimming removed 7 bases from V and 6 bases from J, with 10 bases in between. This CDR3 is 11 amino acids long. Per germline, CDR1 MDHEN and CDR2 SYDVKM. The CDR3 is CASTTAGEQYF. The CDR3 coding sequence is TGTGCCAGCACCACGGCGGGCGAGCAGTACTTC.

The CDR3 DNA is TGCGCCAGCAGCCTTAGCGAGAACACCGGGGAGCTGTTTTTT. Translation gives CASSLSENTGELFF. The V and J genes are TRBV4-1 and TRBJ2-2; a weak D match, TRBD2 (5 bases). The germline gives CDR1 MGHRA, CDR2 YSYEKL. The CDR3 contains 14 residues. The V end lost 4 bases, the J end lost 1 base, and 7 bases lay between the germline ends.

A word on this clone: A much larger clone sits a single nucleotide away, making a read error possible. The sample holds other DNA sequences that translate to the same CDR3. The chain employs TRBV30 and TRBJ1-3; no definite D call. The germline CDR1 and CDR2 sequences are GTSNPN and SVGIG (reference sequence). CDR3 size: 12 residues. This chain's CDR3 is CAWTGSGNTIYF. CDR3 DNA: TGTGCCTGGACAGGCTCTGGAAACACTATATATTTT.

This clone was counted once. V is TRBV12-3 or TRBV12-4 and J is TRBJ2-7, with a possible D match to TRBD2 (5 bases). This CDR3 has 12 residues. Deletions cut 7 bases from V and 3 bases from J, with 10 bases between. The CDR3: CASTTRGYEQYF. DNA of the CDR3: TGTGCCAGCACCACCCGGGGCTACGAGCAGTACTTC.

The chain joins TRBV7-6 to TRBJ1-2; D call uncertain. V gave up 1 base and J gave up 4 bases, with 10 bases separating them. The CDR3 runs to 14 residues. Germline V gene sequence: CDR1 SGHVS, CDR2 FNYEAQ. The CDR3 here is CASSLDAVTYGYTF. The CDR3 DNA follows: TGTGCCAGCAGCTTAGACGCGGTTACCTATGGCTACACCTTC.

The V gene is TRBV14, the J gene TRBJ2-2, with 10 positions matching TRBD1. Losses at the gene ends were 1 base for V and 6 bases for J; bases not matched to a gene: 17. Germline-derived CDR1 and CDR2 are SGHDN and FVKESK. The CDR3 totals 20 residues. The CDR3 loop is CASSQVLTTRGTGDSGELFF. The CDR3 DNA follows: TGTGCCAGCAGCCAAGTTCTGACCACCCGCGGGACAGGGGATTCCGGGGAGCTGTTTTTT.

The chain recombines TRBV4-3 with TRBJ2-7, with D possibly TRBD2 on 6 matching bases. V shed 3 bases and J shed 6 bases, with 9 bases lying between them. The CDR3 loop spans 12 amino acids. Germline assignment: CDR1 LGHNA and CDR2 YSLEER. The CDR3: CASSQAGSEQYF. DNA of the CDR3: TGCGCCAGCAGCCAGGCGGGGTCCGAGCAGTACTTC.

This chain connects TRBV2 to TRBJ2-5; TRBD1 agrees at 9 bases. Trimming removed 5 bases from V and 2 bases from J; junction bases left unmatched: 12. The germline V gene encodes CDR1 SNHLY and CDR2 FYNNEI. CDR3 length equals 17 residues. The CDR3 coding sequence is TGTGCCAGCAGTTTCTCGCCACTGACAGGGGGGCAAGAGACCCAGTACTTC. Translated: CASSFSPLTGGQETQYF.

This chain joins TRBV7-6 and TRBJ2-3, with a weak D call TRBD1 (6 bases). The CDR3 runs 15 residues. V lost 1 base and J 2 bases, leaving 10 bases between the germline ends. Germline V gene data show CDR1 as SGHVS and CDR2 as FNYEAQ. In DNA form, the CDR3 reads TGTGCCAGCAGCTTAGGCACAGGGTCCACAGATACGCAGTATTTT. Translated, it gives CASSLGTGSTDTQYF.

The rearrangement joins TRBV7-3 to TRBJ2-5, with a tentative D call TRBD1 (6 bases). The germline V and J ends were trimmed by 0 bases and 5 bases, with 16 bases remaining between them. CDR3 length: 16 amino acids. Germline lookup yields CDR1 SGHTA and CDR2 FQGTGA. The CDR3 is CASSLTGASLGETQYF. The CDR3, as DNA: TGTGCCAGCAGCTTAACGGGGGCGAGCCTAGGGGAGACCCAGTACTTC.

This chain links TRBV2 with TRBJ1-1; unclear D gene. Germline V gene lookup returns CDR1 SNHLY and CDR2 FYNNEI. With 6 bases removed from V and 3 bases from J, the gap between germline ends came to 14 bases. The length of the CDR3 is 14 residues. The CDR3 DNA sequence: TGTGCCAGCAGATTCCAACATGTGGACACTGAAGCTTTCTTT. This sequence encodes CASRFQHVDTEAFF.

This clone occurred once. The chain has TRBV24-1 and TRBJ2-2; 7 nucleotides match TRBD2. Germline CDR1 is KGHDR and CDR2 is SFDVKD. J lost 0 bases, V lost 9 bases, and 9 bases had no gene match. The CDR3 spans 16 residues. The CDR3 coding sequence is TGTGCCACCGCGGCTAGCGGCTACACGAACACCGGGGAGCTGTTTTTT. Amino acids: CATAASGYTNTGELFF.

The chain combines TRBV7-9 with TRBJ2-5; 12 bases are shared with TRBD1. The CDR3 is 16 amino acids. V was clipped by 1 base and J by 0 bases; unmatched bases: 0. Germline V gene lookup returns CDR1 SEHNR and CDR2 FQNEAQ (reference sequence). CDR3 in amino acids: CASSLGDRGHQETQYF. The CDR3 region has the DNA TGTGCCAGCAGCTTAGGGGACAGGGGGCACCAAGAGACCCAGTACTTC.

The CDR3 spells CASRPGQGTDTQYF. DNA for the CDR3: TGTGCCAGTAGACCGGGACAGGGAACAGATACGCAGTATTTT. The chain combines TRBV19 with TRBJ2-3; 9 nucleotides agree with TRBD1. The CDR3 spans 14 residues. V lost 6 bases and J lost 3; bases outside the gene matches: 4. Per the germline V gene, CDR1 is LNHDA and CDR2 is SQIVND (reference sequence).

This clone was recorded at least ten times. This sequence joins TRBV2 and TRBJ2-1; 12 bases are shared with TRBD1. Unmatched junction bases numbered 4, after V lost 5 bases and J lost 14 bases. Germline V gene sequence: CDR1 SNHLY, CDR2 FYNNEI. This CDR3 has 12 amino acids. Here the CDR3 DNA reads TGTGCCAGCAGTTCCGGGACAGGGGGCGAGTTCTTC. Amino acids: CASSSGTGGEFF. Drawing the rest from reference TRBV2 and TRBJ2-1, the complete variable domain is EPEVTQTPSHQVTQMGQEVILRCVPISNHLYFYWYRQILGQKVEFLVSFYNNEISEKSEIFDDQFSVERPDGSNFTLKIRSTKLEDSAMYFCASSSGTGGEFFGPGTRLTVL.

The V gene is TRBV21-1, the J gene TRBJ2-7; the table calls TRBD1, which could not be checked here. TRBV21-1 is classified as a pseudogene. The CDR3 has 15 residues. CDR3 sequence reads: CASSKTGSCSYEQYF. Written as DNA, the CDR3 is TGTGCCAGCAGCAAAACAGGATCATGCTCCTACGAGCAGTACTTC.

This clone turned up a few times. V is TRBV4-1 and J is TRBJ2-7; 7 nucleotides match TRBD2. Per germline, CDR1 MGHRA and CDR2 YSYEKL. The CDR3 totals 14 residues. The junction had 8 bases not matched to a gene; V was cut back by 4 bases and J by 5 bases. In nucleotides, the CDR3 is TGCGCCAGCAGCCGAGGGACTATTCGGGACGAGCAGTACTTC. Protein product: CASSRGTIRDEQYF.

This clone was seen only once. The same CDR3 can be traced to other DNA sequences in this sample. The chain is built from TRBV5-1 and TRBJ1-2; D might be TRBD1 (6 bases). V was trimmed by 3 bases and J by 2 bases, leaving 8 bases between them. CDR1 SGHRS and CDR2 YFSETQ come from the germline V gene. The CDR3 covers 13 residues. DNA for the CDR3: TGCGCCAGCAGCTCAACAGGGAACTATGGCTACACCTTC. Translated, it gives CASSSTGNYGYTF. The full variable domain, completed using reference TRBV5-1 and TRBJ1-2, is KAGVTQTPRYLIKTRGQQVTLSCSPISGHRSVSWYQQTPGQGLQFLFEYFSETQRNKGNFPGRFSGRQFSNSRSEMNVSTLELGDSALYLCASSSTGNYGYTFGSGTRLTVV.

The chain links TRBV2 to TRBJ2-5, with a weak D call TRBD1 (6 bases). The CDR3 runs to 14 residues. V lost 5 bases to trimming and J lost 1 base, with 11 bases between them. CDR1 is SNHLY, CDR2 FYNNEI, per germline. Here the CDR3 reads CASSTTRGQETQYF. CDR3 coding DNA: TGTGCCAGCAGTACTACCAGGGGCCAAGAGACCCAGTACTTC.

The rearrangement joins TRBV9 to TRBJ1-3, with no clear D. The CDR3 runs 14 residues. V shed 3 bases and J shed 0 bases, with 7 bases lying between them. The germline gives CDR1 SGDLS, CDR2 YYNGEE. CDR3 DNA: TGTGCCAGCAGCGCTAGACGCTCTGGAAACACCATATATTTT. Protein product: CASSARRSGNTIYF.